Listed below are T cell receptor beta chains from one sample, sequenced in a study of response to subunit inactivated influenza vaccine. TCRdb re-called the RT-PCR reads with MiXCR, one entry per CDR3 protein. The profile shows more than 450,000 distinct CDR3 sequences, approximately 10% of them singletons. This sample also belongs to another study, concerning T cells expressing NK-cell markers.

The specimen comprised PBMCs from blood, sampled on the day of vaccination. The receptors here all came from a man over 45 who received an inactivated influenza vaccine. The CDR3 runs from the conserved cysteine through the conserved F or W. Fields, in order: D gene, clone size, V gene, J gene, CDR3 protein, CDR3 DNA. A D gene is named only where the DNA matches it firmly. Size is stated for part of the rows, as once, few or many counts, or as a class when the clone is expanded.

d_gene: TRBD2; abundance: few; v_gene: TRBV10-3; j_gene: TRBJ2-3; CDR3aa: CAISEYVGLEPIDTQYF; CDR3nt: TGTGCCATCAGTGAATACGTAGGACTAGAACCCATAGATACGCAGTATTTT
d_gene: TRBD1; abundance: .; v_gene: TRBV28; j_gene: TRBJ2-7; CDR3aa: CASGRQGAWGLSYEQYF; CDR3nt: TGTGCCAGCGGGAGACAGGGGGCGTGGGGCCTCTCCTACGAGCAGTACTTC
d_gene: TRBD1; abundance: many; v_gene: TRBV12-3/TRBV12-4; j_gene: TRBJ2-3; CDR3aa: CASSWGQVGGTDTQYF; CDR3nt: TGTGCCAGCAGTTGGGGACAGGTGGGAGGCACAGATACGCAGTATTTT
d_gene: .; abundance: few; v_gene: TRBV20-1; j_gene: TRBJ1-4; CDR3aa: CSASSRGKLFF; CDR3nt: TGCAGTGCTAGTTCCCGTGGAAAACTGTTTTTT
d_gene: .; abundance: .; v_gene: TRBV5-1; j_gene: TRBJ2-2; CDR3aa: CASSPRMSGTGELFF; CDR3nt: TGCGCCAGCAGCCCCCGGATGAGCGGCACCGGGGAGCTGTTTTTT
d_gene: .; abundance: many; v_gene: TRBV11-3; j_gene: TRBJ2-7; CDR3aa: CASSLGTGSEQYF; CDR3nt: TGTGCCAGCAGCTTAGGTACGGGAAGCGAGCAGTACTTC
d_gene: TRBD2; abundance: .; v_gene: TRBV2; j_gene: TRBJ2-1; CDR3aa: CASKPTSGTYNEQFF; CDR3nt: TGTGCCAGCAAGCCGACTAGCGGAACTTACAATGAGCAGTTCTTC
d_gene: .; abundance: many; v_gene: TRBV18; j_gene: TRBJ1-1; CDR3aa: CASSPVFREGTEAFF; CDR3nt: TGTGCCAGCTCACCAGTGTTCAGGGAGGGCACTGAAGCTTTCTTT
d_gene: TRBD2; abundance: many; v_gene: TRBV28; j_gene: TRBJ2-2; CDR3aa: CASSTSFIGTSGSFRELFF; CDR3nt: TGTGCCAGCAGTACCAGCTTTATTGGGACTAGCGGGAGTTTTCGGGAGCTGTTTTTT
d_gene: .; abundance: .; v_gene: TRBV12-3/TRBV12-4; j_gene: TRBJ1-5; CDR3aa: CASSTTGDQPQHF; CDR3nt: TGTGCCAGCAGTACGACGGGTGATCAGCCCCAGCATTTT
d_gene: .; abundance: few; v_gene: TRBV11-3; j_gene: TRBJ2-4; CDR3aa: CASSLDGSKIAKNIQYF; CDR3nt: TGTGCCAGCAGCTTAGATGGTTCGAAAATAGCCAAAAACATTCAGTACTTC
d_gene: .; abundance: few; v_gene: TRBV29-1; j_gene: TRBJ2-1; CDR3aa: CSVALHYNEQFF; CDR3nt: TGCAGCGTTGCGCTGCACTACAATGAGCAGTTCTTC
d_gene: .; abundance: .; v_gene: TRBV5-1; j_gene: TRBJ2-3; CDR3aa: CASSFQPTSTDTQYF; CDR3nt: TGCGCCAGCAGCTTCCAGCCAACTAGCACAGATACGCAGTATTTT
d_gene: .; abundance: .; v_gene: TRBV6-2/TRBV6-3; j_gene: TRBJ2-1; CDR3aa: CASRPPEFSYNEQFF; CDR3nt: TGTGCCAGCCGCCCACCGGAGTTCTCCTACAATGAGCAGTTCTTC
d_gene: TRBD2; abundance: few; v_gene: TRBV28; j_gene: TRBJ2-1; CDR3aa: CASTGRGNEQFF; CDR3nt: TGTGCCAGCACAGGGAGGGGCAATGAGCAGTTCTTC
d_gene: .; abundance: many; v_gene: TRBV20-1; j_gene: TRBJ2-5; CDR3aa: CSARRQETQYF; CDR3nt: TGCAGTGCTAGGAGACAAGAGACCCAGTACTTC
d_gene: TRBD1; abundance: many; v_gene: TRBV20-1; j_gene: TRBJ2-3; CDR3aa: CSASNFGQGWTNTQYF; CDR3nt: TGCAGTGCTAGCAATTTCGGACAGGGATGGACAAATACGCAGTATTTT
d_gene: .; abundance: many; v_gene: TRBV4-3; j_gene: TRBJ1-6; CDR3aa: CASSQEGSDNSPLHF; CDR3nt: TGCGCCAGCAGCCAAGAGGGCAGCGATAATTCACCCCTCCACTTT
d_gene: .; abundance: .; v_gene: TRBV28; j_gene: TRBJ2-7; CDR3aa: CASNQGPLSYEQYF; CDR3nt: TGTGCCAGCAACCAGGGTCCCCTCTCCTACGAGCAGTACTTC
d_gene: .; abundance: .; v_gene: TRBV11-2; j_gene: TRBJ2-1; CDR3aa: CASSSPGQGNEQFF; CDR3nt: TGTGCCAGCAGCTCTCCGGGACAAGGCAATGAGCAGTTCTTC
d_gene: .; abundance: many; v_gene: TRBV29-1; j_gene: TRBJ1-1; CDR3aa: CSVDRENTEAFF; CDR3nt: TGCAGCGTTGACCGGGAGAACACTGAAGCTTTCTTT
d_gene: .; abundance: few; v_gene: TRBV19; j_gene: TRBJ2-2; CDR3aa: CASSIPTGRDGELFF; CDR3nt: TGTGCCAGTAGTATCCCGACAGGGAGGGACGGGGAGCTGTTTTTT
d_gene: .; abundance: few; v_gene: TRBV7-2; j_gene: TRBJ1-6; CDR3aa: CASSTAGAHYNSPLHF; CDR3nt: TGTGCCAGCAGCACAGCGGGCGCACACTATAACTCACCCCTCCACTTT
d_gene: .; abundance: .; v_gene: TRBV7-2; j_gene: TRBJ2-1; CDR3aa: CASARGANNEQFF; CDR3nt: TGTGCCAGCGCCCGTGGGGCCAACAATGAGCAGTTCTTC
d_gene: .; abundance: many; v_gene: TRBV20-1; j_gene: TRBJ2-7; CDR3aa: CSAPVNRNSYEQYF; CDR3nt: TGCAGTGCCCCAGTTAACCGTAATTCCTACGAGCAGTACTTC
d_gene: .; abundance: .; v_gene: TRBV6-2/TRBV6-3; j_gene: TRBJ2-7; CDR3aa: CASGFEDISGEQYF; CDR3nt: TGTGCCAGCGGTTTCGAAGACATATCCGGCGAGCAGTACTTC
d_gene: TRBD2; abundance: .; v_gene: TRBV20-1; j_gene: TRBJ2-1; CDR3aa: CSASNSGSGNEQFF; CDR3nt: TGCAGTGCTTCTAATAGCGGGAGTGGCAATGAGCAGTTCTTC